Given below is one T cell receptor beta chain in context. The sample comes from a study of graft-versus-host responses after intestinal transplantation. At the level of the study: Recipients underwent multivisceral, liver-intestinal, or isolated intestinal transplants. Induction with anti-thymocyte globulin, then tacrolimus and steroids for about 3 years, was given to all recipients.

The assay was immunoSEQ multiplex PCR, and TCRdb's table has in-frame clones only and misses some. The sample records 10,000 to 15,000 clones, 35% being singletons. The culture paired some 200,000 irradiated violet-dye-labeled stimulators with some 200,000 CFSE-labeled responders. Researchers sorted proliferating CFSE-low CD3+CD4+ and CD3+CD8+ responders once the reaction had finished. V lost 3 bases to trimming and J lost 6 bases, with 7 bases between them. From germline, CDR1 is SGHNT and CDR2 YYREEE (reference sequence). CDR3 size: 12 residues. The study's findings and limits: Among circulating GvH clones, peak levels were associated with early post-transplant declines in HvG clones.

This chain joins TRBV5-4 and TRBJ2-1, with a possible D match to TRBD2 (6 bases). The origin of this receptor is a human patient who received an intestinal transplant. The sequences come from alloreactive CD8+ T cells from a mixed lymphocyte reaction culture, collected before intestinal transplant. This sample's subset: CFSE-low proliferating T cells sorted from approximately 6-day pre-transplant mixed lymphocyte reaction (GvH or HvG direction). The CDR3 sequence: CASSWRGNEQFF. In DNA form, the CDR3 reads TGTGCCAGCAGCTGGCGGGGCAATGAGCAGTTCTTC.